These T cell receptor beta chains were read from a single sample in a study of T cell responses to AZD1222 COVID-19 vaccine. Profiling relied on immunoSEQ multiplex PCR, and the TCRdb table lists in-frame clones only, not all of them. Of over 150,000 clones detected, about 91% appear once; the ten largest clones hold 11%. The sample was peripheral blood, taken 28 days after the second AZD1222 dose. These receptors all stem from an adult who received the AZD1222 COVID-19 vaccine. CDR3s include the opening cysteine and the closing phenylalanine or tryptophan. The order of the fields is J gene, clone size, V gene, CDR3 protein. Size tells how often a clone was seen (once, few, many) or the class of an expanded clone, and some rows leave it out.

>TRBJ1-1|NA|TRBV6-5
CASSYTGGKNTEAFF
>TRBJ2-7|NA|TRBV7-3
CASSLSRTGNEQYF
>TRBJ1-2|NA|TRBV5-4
CASSLVRDSNYGYTF
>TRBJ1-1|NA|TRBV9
CASSVGQYTEAFF
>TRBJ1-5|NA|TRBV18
CASSSIFLGQGYSNQPQHF
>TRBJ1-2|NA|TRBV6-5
CASSRDNKGPGGYTF
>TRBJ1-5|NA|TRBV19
CASSIITRAEGFNQPQHF
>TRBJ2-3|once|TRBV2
CASSEAYSGGADTQYF
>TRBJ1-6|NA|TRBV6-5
CASSVNGQGASPLHF
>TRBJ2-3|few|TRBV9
CASSPPGGQGSDTQYF
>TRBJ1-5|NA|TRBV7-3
CASSFRGKGATEKGPQHF
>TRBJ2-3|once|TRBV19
CASRGRGFGDTQYF
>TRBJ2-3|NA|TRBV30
CAWNIQGKGTDTQYF
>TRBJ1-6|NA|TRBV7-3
CASSLRAGGLNSPLHF
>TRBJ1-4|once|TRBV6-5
CASSYSAGTPNEKLFF
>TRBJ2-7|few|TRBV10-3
CAIRGQGYEQYF
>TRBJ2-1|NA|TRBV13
CASSLTSTYNEQFF
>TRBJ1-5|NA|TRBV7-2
CASSLEGVQPQHF
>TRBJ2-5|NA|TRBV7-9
CASSPQETQYF
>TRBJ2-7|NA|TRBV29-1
CSVRQGVEHEQYF
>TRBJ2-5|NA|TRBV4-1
CASSQVARGTQYF